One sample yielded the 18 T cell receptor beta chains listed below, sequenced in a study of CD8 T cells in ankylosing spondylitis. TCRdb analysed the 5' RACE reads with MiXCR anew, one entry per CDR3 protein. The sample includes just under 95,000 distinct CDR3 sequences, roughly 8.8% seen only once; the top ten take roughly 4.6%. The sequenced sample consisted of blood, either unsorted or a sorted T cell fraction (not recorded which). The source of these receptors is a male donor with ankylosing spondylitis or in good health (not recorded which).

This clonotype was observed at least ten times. The CDR3 DNA sequence: TGTGCCAGCAGACAAACTAGTGGTGAGCAGTACTTC. This translates into CASRQTSGEQYF. The chain is built from TRBV12-3 or TRBV12-4 and TRBJ2-7; TRBD2 is a possible D gene (5 bases). This CDR3 contains 12 residues. Between the trimmed V and J ends, which lost 6 bases and 7 bases, there was a span of 13 bases.

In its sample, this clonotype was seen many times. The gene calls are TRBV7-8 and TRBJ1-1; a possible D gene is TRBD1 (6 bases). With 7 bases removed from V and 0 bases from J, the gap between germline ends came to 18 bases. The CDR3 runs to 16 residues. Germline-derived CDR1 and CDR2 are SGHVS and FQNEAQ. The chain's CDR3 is CASTSWTAPVNTEAFF. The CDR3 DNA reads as TGTGCCAGCACCTCGTGGACAGCCCCAGTGAACACTGAAGCTTTCTTT.

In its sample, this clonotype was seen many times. In nucleotides, the CDR3 is TGCGCCAGCAAGGACAGGGCGAACACTGAAGCTTTCTTT. Residues: CASKDRANTEAFF. The chain has TRBV5-1 and TRBJ1-1; 8 bases align to TRBD1. The CDR3 runs to 13 residues. The trim removed 6 bases at V and 1 base at J, leaving 2 bases unmatched. Germline assignment: CDR1 SGHRS and CDR2 YFSETQ.

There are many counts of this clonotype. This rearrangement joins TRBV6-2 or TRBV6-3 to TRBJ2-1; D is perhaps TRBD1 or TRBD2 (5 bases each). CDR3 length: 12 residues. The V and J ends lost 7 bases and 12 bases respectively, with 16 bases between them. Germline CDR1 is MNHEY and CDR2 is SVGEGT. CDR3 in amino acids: CASTGPGPTQFF. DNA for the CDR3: TGTGCCAGCACGGGGCCCGGCCCTACGCAGTTCTTC.

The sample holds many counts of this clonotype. CDR3 residues: CSAYSGGTGSRLHF. The CDR3 nucleotides are TGCAGTGCTTACTCAGGTGGGACAGGGAGTCGCCTCCACTTT. V usage is TRBV20-1 and J usage is TRBJ1-6; 9 bases fit TRBD1. Trimming cost V 5 bases and J 15 bases; bases outside gene matches: 14. Looked up from germline, CDR1 is DFQATT and CDR2 is SNEGSKA (reference sequence). The CDR3 extends over 14 amino acids.

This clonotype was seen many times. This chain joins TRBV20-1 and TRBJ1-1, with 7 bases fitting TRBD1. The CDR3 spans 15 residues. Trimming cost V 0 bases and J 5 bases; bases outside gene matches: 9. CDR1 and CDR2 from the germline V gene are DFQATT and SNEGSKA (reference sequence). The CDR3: CSARDQGGPRTEAFF. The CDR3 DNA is TGCAGTGCTAGAGATCAGGGGGGGCCCAGGACTGAAGCTTTCTTT.

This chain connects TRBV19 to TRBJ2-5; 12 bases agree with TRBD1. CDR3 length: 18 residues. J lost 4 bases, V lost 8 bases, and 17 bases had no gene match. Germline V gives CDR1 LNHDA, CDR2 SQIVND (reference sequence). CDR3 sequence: CASSLRDRGRIGGETQYF. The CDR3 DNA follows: TGTGCCAGTTCACTGCGGGACAGGGGGCGCATAGGTGGAGAGACCCAGTACTTC.

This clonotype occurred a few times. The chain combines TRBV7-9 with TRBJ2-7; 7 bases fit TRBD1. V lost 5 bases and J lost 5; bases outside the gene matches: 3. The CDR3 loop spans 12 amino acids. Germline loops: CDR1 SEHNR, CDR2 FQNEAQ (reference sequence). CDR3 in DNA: TGTGCCAGCAGCACAGGGGAACACGAGCAGTACTTC. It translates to CASSTGEHEQYF.

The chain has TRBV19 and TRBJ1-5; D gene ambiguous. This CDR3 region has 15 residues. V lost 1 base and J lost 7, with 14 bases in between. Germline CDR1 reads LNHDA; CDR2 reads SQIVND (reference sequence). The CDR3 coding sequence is TGTGCCAGTAGTATAGTGGCAGGAGGCCACCAGCCCCAGCATTTT. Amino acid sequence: CASSIVAGGHQPQHF.

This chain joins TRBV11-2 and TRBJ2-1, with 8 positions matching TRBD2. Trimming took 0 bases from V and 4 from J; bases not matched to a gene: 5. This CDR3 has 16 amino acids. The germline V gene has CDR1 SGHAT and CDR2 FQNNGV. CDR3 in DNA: TGTGCCAGCAGCTTAGATTCGGGGGGGCGGTACAATGAGCAGTTCTTC. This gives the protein CASSLDSGGRYNEQFF. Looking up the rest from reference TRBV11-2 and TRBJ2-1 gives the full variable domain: EAGVAQSPRYKIIEKRQSVAFWCNPISGHATLYWYQQILGQGPKLLIQFQNNGVVDDSQLPKDRFSAERLKGVDSTLKIQPAKLEDSAVYLCASSLDSGGRYNEQFFGPGTRLTVL.

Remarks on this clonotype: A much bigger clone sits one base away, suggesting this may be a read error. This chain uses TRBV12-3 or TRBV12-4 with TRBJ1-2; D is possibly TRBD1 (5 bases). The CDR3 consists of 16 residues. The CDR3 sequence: CAGSLVRTPNKWGYTF. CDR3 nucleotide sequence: TGTGCCGGCAGTTTAGTAAGGACACCCAACAAATGGGGCTACACCTTC.

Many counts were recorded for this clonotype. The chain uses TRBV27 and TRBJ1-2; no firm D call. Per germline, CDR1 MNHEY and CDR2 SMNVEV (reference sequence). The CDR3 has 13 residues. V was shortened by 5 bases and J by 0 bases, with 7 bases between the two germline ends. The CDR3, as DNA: TGTGCCAGCAGTCCTCTAGCTAACTATGGCTACACCTTC. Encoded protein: CASSPLANYGYTF.

This CDR3 reads CASSSGTGLAGQFF. CDR3 DNA sequence: TGTGCCAGCAGTTCCGGGACAGGTCTTGCTGGGCAGTTCTTC. The V gene is TRBV7-8, the J gene TRBJ2-1, with 8 bases that match TRBD1. Germline V lookup: CDR1 SGHVS, CDR2 FQNEAQ. The CDR3 covers 14 residues. Unmatched junction bases numbered 13, after V lost 6 bases and J lost 12 bases.

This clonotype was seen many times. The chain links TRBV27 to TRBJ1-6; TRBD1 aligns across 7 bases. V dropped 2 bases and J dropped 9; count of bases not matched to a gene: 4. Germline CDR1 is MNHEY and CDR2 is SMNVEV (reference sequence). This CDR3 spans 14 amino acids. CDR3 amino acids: CASSLAGGVSPLHF. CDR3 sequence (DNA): TGTGCCAGCAGTTTAGCAGGGGGGGTTTCACCCCTCCACTTT.

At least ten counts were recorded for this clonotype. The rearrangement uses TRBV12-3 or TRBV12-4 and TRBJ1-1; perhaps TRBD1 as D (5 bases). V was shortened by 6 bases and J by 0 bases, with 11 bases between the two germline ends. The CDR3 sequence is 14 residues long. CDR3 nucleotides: TGTGCCAGCAGAAAGACAGCATTGAACACTGAAGCTTTCTTT. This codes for CASRKTALNTEAFF.

The CDR3 loop is CASSSTELNYGYTF. The CDR3 DNA follows: TGTGCCAGCAGCTCCACCGAATTAAACTATGGCTACACCTTC. This chain links TRBV13 with TRBJ1-2, with D unclear. Germline CDR1 PRHDT, CDR2 FYEKMQ (reference sequence). Trimming cost V 4 bases and J 2 bases, with 11 bases left between them. The CDR3 has 14 amino acids.

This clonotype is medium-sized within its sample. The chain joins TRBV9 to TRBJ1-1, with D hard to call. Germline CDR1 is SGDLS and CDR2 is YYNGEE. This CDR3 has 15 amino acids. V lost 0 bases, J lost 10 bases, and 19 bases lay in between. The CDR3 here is CASSVAADLAAPAFF. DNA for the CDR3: TGTGCCAGCAGCGTAGCGGCGGACCTGGCCGCACCAGCTTTCTTT.

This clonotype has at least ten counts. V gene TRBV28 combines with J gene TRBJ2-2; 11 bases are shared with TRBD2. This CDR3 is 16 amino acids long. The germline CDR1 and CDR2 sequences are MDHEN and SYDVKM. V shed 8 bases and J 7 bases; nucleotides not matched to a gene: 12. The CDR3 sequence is CASLPTSGASGGELFF. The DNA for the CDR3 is TGTGCCAGCCTCCCGACTAGCGGGGCAAGTGGCGGGGAGCTGTTTTTT.